The 3 T cell receptor beta chains presented below share a single source sample, sequenced in a study of blood T cell repertoires in COVID-19. Libraries were prepared by immunoSEQ multiplex PCR; TCRdb keeps only in-frame clonotypes and omits some of them. The repertoire includes over 250,000 clones, around 82% of them detected once, and roughly a tenth sits in the top ten. Sequencing input: peripheral blood. The receptors originated from a woman aged 50 to 60 who had recovered from COVID-19.

Here the CDR3 DNA reads TGTGCCAGCAGCCCGCGGGGGGGGCGTGAGCAGTACTTC. Translation: CASSPRGGREQYF. The chain employs TRBV7-9 and TRBJ2-7, with TRBD2 matching over 9 bases. J was trimmed by 7 bases and V by 5 bases; bases with no gene match: 6. The CDR3 consists of 13 residues. The germline gives CDR1 SEHNR, CDR2 FQNEAQ (reference sequence).

The chain has TRBV28 and TRBJ1-5, with D hard to call. V was pared by 3 bases and J by 5 bases, with 2 bases between. Germline assignment: CDR1 MDHEN and CDR2 SYDVKM. The CDR3 runs to 11 residues. The CDR3 region is CASSFYQPQHF. The CDR3 DNA reads TGTGCCAGCAGTTTCTATCAGCCCCAGCATTTT.

The chain has TRBV7-9 and TRBJ1-1; TRBD1 might be the D (5 bases). The V gene's germline CDR1 is SEHNR and CDR2 FQNEAQ (reference sequence). CDR3 length: 16 amino acids. V shed 5 bases and J shed 1 base, with 17 bases lying between them. The CDR3 bases are TGTGCCAGCAGCCCCCGCGGGGACCGGACGAACACTGAAGCTTTCTTT. Translation: CASSPRGDRTNTEAFF.